This record covers a single T cell receptor (beta chain). Its antigen specificity is not known. Base qualities are not provided; no much larger clone lies one nucleotide away. The CDR3 goes from the cysteine to the phenylalanine over 14 residues. Only the CDR3 DNA stays, 42 bases, in frame from base 1. CDR1 and CDR2, per the germline V gene (reference sequence), are LNHDA and SQIVND. Trimming accounts for 3 bases at V and 0 bases at J, while the number of junction bases matched to no gene is 0. The intended sense of this specimen's treatment or condition label: roughly 10-day PBMC culture with coronavirus spike peptide pools or control peptides (ViraFEST assay). The study used the ViraFEST assay, which expanded antigen-specific T cells with peptide pools and then identified expanded clonotypes by TCR sequencing. The absence of prior SARS-CoV-2 infection in healthy vaccine recipients was confirmed by negative nucleocapsid antibody tests before and after vaccination. Each well held approximately 2 million PBMCs cultured in IMDM containing roughly 5% human AB serum and approximately 9.1 IU/ml IL-2, with around 9.7 ug/ml peptide pools added. On days 3 and 7, half of the culture medium was replaced with fresh IL-2-containing medium. After 9 to 10 days of culture, CD4+ T cells were isolated by negative selection using the EasySep CD4+ T cell isolation kit. Ficoll-Paque Plus gradient centrifugation was used to isolate PBMCs from whole blood, and the isolated PBMCs were then either used fresh or cryopreserved at -140C. In general, triplicate wells were set up for every culture condition.

The entry originates in a study of vaccination and CD4 T cells after COVID-19 (dated by TCRdb to 2022 to 2024). For the study in its entirety: The convalescent cohort included six males and four females, with two Hispanic individuals, seven Caucasians, two Asians and one multiracial person. Participants got two doses of the Pfizer-BioNTech BNT162b2 vaccine (n=8) or two doses of the Moderna mRNA-1273 vaccine (n=2). Post-COVID blood samples from convalescent patients were collected a median of about 100 days after diagnosis, with a range of roughly 35 to 180 days. Post-vaccine blood samples were collected a median of approximately 77 days after the second vaccine dose, ranging from about 13 to 241 days. For stimulating the cultures, overlapping spike peptide pools were used, derived from SARS-CoV-2 as well as from the common cold coronaviruses HCoV-NL63, HCoV-OC43 and HCoV-229E. As controls, cultures received a CEFX viral epitope pool (the positive control), an HIV-1 Nef peptide pool (the negative control), or no peptide at all. In some eleven COVID-19 convalescent patients and a handful of infection-naive healthy vaccine recipients, researchers compared the spike-specific CD4+ TCR repertoire from before mRNA vaccination with the repertoire from after.

The library came from PCR. DNA from cultured CD4+ T cells underwent TCR sequencing with the Oncomine TCR Beta short-read assay at the Johns Hopkins FTIC core. The QIAamp micro DNA kit was used to extract genomic DNA from the cultured CD4+ T cells. Oncomine TCR Beta libraries made from cultured CD4+ T cells were pooled using unique dual indexes and sequenced on an Illumina iSeq 100. Regarding the original processing steps: Non-productive sequences were removed, and CDR3s not starting with C, not ending with F or W, or shorter than 7 amino acids were discarded. Antigen-specific clonotypes were identified using the MANAFEST web application through comparison of peptide-stimulated wells with reference and other culture wells. To be called positive, a clone needed an FDR below 0.05, an odds ratio above 5, and a productive frequency above 0.1% in at least two of three replicate wells. Clonotypes that were significantly expanded in both SARS-CoV-2 spike wells and at least one common cold coronavirus spike condition were defined as cross-reactive. CDR3 homology was assessed with Levenshtein distances (stringdist) and unrooted phylogenetic trees (ape) in R version 3.6.1. The public reads were quality trimmed at Q25 with fastp and then assembled into clones with MiXCR by TCRdb, keeping productive beta chains. Under each unique CDR3 protein, matching rows form one entry showing the most common genes and DNA. TCRdb, not the authors, supplied the V and J calls. The sample records 10,000 to 15,000 distinct CDR3 sequences, just over 20% of which are singletons. 13% of the sample is held by the ten biggest clonotypes.

General conclusions and limits of the study: Relatively few convalescent patients were included in the study, and early timepoints after natural infection were not analyzed. In convalescent patients, a median 86.3% of post-vaccine SARS-CoV-2-reactive clones were detected only after vaccination, and vaccine-specific priming was suggested by this finding. Although the median number of SARS-CoV-2-reactive clonotypes went up from around 19 after infection to some 38 after vaccination, the increase was not significant. Of the vaccine-specific clones in convalescent patients, 304 of 307, or nearly all, reacted only to SARS-CoV-2 spike and did not cross-react with common cold coronaviruses.

This chain is built from TRBV19 and TRBJ1-1; 8 of the junction bases match TRBD1. The clonotype was recovered from a human donor who received a COVID-19 vaccine. This specimen was CD4+ T cells from blood, cultured in vitro, taken before SARS-CoV-2 vaccination. The sequence in DNA is TGTGCCAGTAGTATGGACAGGGTGAACACTGAAGCTTTCTTT. This encodes CASSMDRVNTEAFF.